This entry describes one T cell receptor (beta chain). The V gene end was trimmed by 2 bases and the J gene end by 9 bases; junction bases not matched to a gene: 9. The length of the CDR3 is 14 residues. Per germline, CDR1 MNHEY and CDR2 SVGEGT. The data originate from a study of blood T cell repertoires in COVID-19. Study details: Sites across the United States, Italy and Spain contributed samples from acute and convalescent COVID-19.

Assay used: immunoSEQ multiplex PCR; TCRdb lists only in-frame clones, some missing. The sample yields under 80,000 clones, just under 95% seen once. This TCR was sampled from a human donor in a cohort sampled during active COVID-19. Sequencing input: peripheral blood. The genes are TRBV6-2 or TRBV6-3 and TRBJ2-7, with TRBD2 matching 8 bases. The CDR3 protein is CASSYDGGGPGQYF. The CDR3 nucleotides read TGTGCCAGCAGTTACGACGGGGGGGGCCCTGGGCAGTACTTC.